This is a list of T cell receptor beta chains from one sample in a study of blood T cell repertoires in COVID-19. Sequencing was performed with immunoSEQ multiplex PCR; in TCRdb, only in-frame clones are kept and a portion is missing. Here the sample spans about 81,000 clones, 88% being singletons. Sequenced: peripheral blood. The receptor set was obtained from a woman aged 80 or over with acute or convalescent COVID-19. Each CDR3 is given with its conserved first and last residue. Each record gives: D gene, CDR3 length, V gene, J gene, clone size, CDR3 protein, CDR3 DNA. A D gene is named only where the DNA matches it firmly. Expanded clones get a size class; other rows say once, few or many, or leave the size out.

.	14	TRBV9	TRBJ1-5	.	CASSASPEGGPQHF	TGTGCCAGCAGCGCTAGTCCGGAGGGTGGGCCCCAGCATTTT
.	14	TRBV6-6	TRBJ2-1	.	CASRSGTLDNEQFF	TGTGCCAGCAGATCCGGGACTCTTGACAATGAGCAGTTCTTC
TRBD1	16	TRBV14	TRBJ1-4	few	CASSQDVNRGPEKLFF	TGTGCCAGCAGCCAAGATGTGAACAGGGGGCCTGAAAAACTGTTTTTT
TRBD2	15	TRBV7-9	TRBJ2-1	.	CASSYRPSGTHEQFF	TGTGCCAGCAGCTATCGGCCTAGCGGGACACACGAGCAGTTCTTC
.	16	TRBV30	TRBJ1-3	.	CAWSVWQGFAGNTIYF	TGTGCCTGGAGTGTATGGCAGGGGTTTGCTGGAAACACCATATATTTT
.	14	TRBV7-2	TRBJ2-3	.	CASTQYSGGDTQYF	TGTGCCAGCACCCAGTATTCCGGAGGAGATACGCAGTATTTT
.	16	TRBV9	TRBJ2-3	.	CASSVELPRGTDTQYF	TGTGCCAGCAGCGTAGAACTTCCCAGGGGCACAGATACGCAGTATTTT
.	16	TRBV7-6	TRBJ2-3	.	CASSLVGGALTDTQYF	TGTGCCAGCAGCTTAGTAGGGGGGGCCCTCACAGATACGCAGTATTTT
.	18	TRBV5-1	TRBJ1-5	.	CASSLDPGGIGNNQPQHF	TGCGCCAGCAGCTTGGATCCGGGGGGGATTGGAAACAATCAGCCCCAGCATTTT
.	15	TRBV11-2	TRBJ2-2	.	CASSSLDRATGELFF	TGTGCCAGCAGCTCTCTGGACAGAGCCACCGGGGAGCTGTTTTTT
.	14	TRBV5-1	TRBJ2-1	.	CASSLGSSGNEQFF	TGCGCCAGCAGCTTGGGCTCGTCGGGCAATGAGCAGTTCTTC
TRBD2	14	TRBV2	TRBJ2-5	.	CASRDRRGGETQYF	TGTGCCAGCAGAGACCGTCGGGGGGGAGAGACCCAGTACTTC
.	12	TRBV5-6	TRBJ1-1	.	CASSITFTEAFF	TGTGCCAGCAGCATTACTTTCACTGAAGCTTTCTTT
TRBD2	16	TRBV5-1	TRBJ2-5	.	CASSPGLAGVGETQYF	TGCGCCAGCAGCCCGGGACTAGCGGGAGTGGGAGAGACCCAGTACTTC
.	14	TRBV7-2	TRBJ1-5	few	CASSLTGRGWPQHF	TGTGCCAGCAGCTTAACAGGGAGGGGATGGCCCCAGCATTTT
.	15	TRBV6-5	TRBJ2-1	once	CASSMTAGSPDEQFF	TGTGCCAGCAGTATGACAGCGGGTTCTCCGGATGAGCAGTTCTTC
TRBD1	13	TRBV10-3	TRBJ1-2	.	CAIKGDRGYGYTF	TGTGCCATCAAAGGGGACAGGGGCTATGGCTACACCTTC
TRBD2	14	TRBV19	TRBJ2-3	.	CASSTGLAVDTQYF	TGTGCCAGTAGTACGGGACTAGCCGTAGATACGCAGTATTTT
TRBD2	14	TRBV7-3	TRBJ2-1	.	CASSLGLVSDEQFF	TGTGCCAGCAGCTTAGGACTAGTCTCGGATGAGCAGTTCTTC
.	14	TRBV2	TRBJ1-4	.	CASSEGFRKGKLFF	TGTGCCAGCAGTGAAGGGTTCAGGAAAGGAAAACTGTTTTTT
TRBD1	14	TRBV7-6	TRBJ2-7	.	CASSLGQGKVEQYF	TGTGCCAGCAGCTTAGGACAGGGAAAGGTCGAGCAGTACTTC
.	17	TRBV4-1	TRBJ2-1	.	CASSRPLSQATNNEQFF	TGCGCCAGCAGCCGCCCTTTGAGCCAGGCCACCAACAATGAGCAGTTCTTC
.	12	TRBV6-5	TRBJ1-2	.	CASNGGAGGYTF	TGTGCCAGCAATGGGGGCGCGGGTGGCTACACCTTC
.	13	TRBV28	TRBJ1-2	.	CATKDSLNYGYTF	TGTGCCACAAAGGACAGCCTTAACTATGGCTACACCTTC
TRBD1	16	TRBV7-2	TRBJ1-2	.	CASSLARDRVNYGYTF	TGTGCCAGCAGCTTAGCGCGGGACAGGGTGAATTATGGCTACACCTTC
TRBD1	16	TRBV19	TRBJ2-3	few	CASSSHRDRGTDTQYF	TGTGCCAGTAGTTCGCACCGGGACAGGGGCACAGATACGCAGTATTTT
TRBD2	14	TRBV7-6	TRBJ2-1	.	CASSLSSGIGEQFF	TGTGCCAGCAGCCTATCTAGCGGGATCGGTGAGCAGTTCTTC
TRBD1	12	TRBV12-3/TRBV12-4	TRBJ2-7	.	CASKGQTYEQYF	TGTGCCAGCAAGGGACAGACCTACGAGCAGTACTTC
.	13	TRBV5-1	TRBJ2-7	.	CASSGIPTGEQYF	TGCGCCAGCAGCGGAATCCCGACGGGCGAGCAGTACTTC
TRBD2	15	TRBV19	TRBJ2-5	.	CASSPGTSAFETQYF	TGTGCCAGTAGTCCCGGGACTAGCGCGTTTGAGACCCAGTACTTC
.	14	TRBV9	TRBJ1-1	.	CASSVASGSTEAFF	TGTGCCAGCAGCGTAGCTTCGGGGAGCACTGAAGCTTTCTTT
TRBD1	17	TRBV4-1	TRBJ2-7	.	CASSQDISGQGVYEQYF	TGCGCCAGCAGCCAAGATATCTCGGGACAGGGGGTTTACGAGCAGTACTTC
TRBD1	19	TRBV14	TRBJ1-2	.	CASSQSLRTGGRVVVGYTF	TGTGCCAGCAGCCAATCCCTTCGGACAGGGGGTCGAGTAGTAGTTGGCTACACCTTC
.	15	TRBV7-7	TRBJ2-3	once	CASSPRVSSTDTQYF	TGTGCTAGCAGCCCCAGGGTCTCTAGCACAGATACGCAGTATTTT
.	16	TRBV5-8	TRBJ1-4	.	CASSLGAGGPNEKLFF	TGTGCCAGCAGCTTGGGCGCGGGGGGGCCTAATGAAAAACTGTTTTTT
TRBD2	19	TRBV10-1	TRBJ2-3	.	CASSEVPGTSGGAEDTQYF	TGCGCCAGCAGTGAGGTTCCCGGGACTAGCGGGGGGGCCGAAGATACGCAGTATTTT
TRBD1	13	TRBV10-3	TRBJ2-6	.	CAAGTDGANVLTF	TGTGCCGCCGGGACAGATGGGGCCAACGTCCTGACTTTC
TRBD1	15	TRBV6-5	TRBJ1-5	once	CASSLGQGSNQPQHF	TGTGCCAGCAGTCTGGGACAGGGTAGCAATCAGCCCCAGCATTTT
.	17	TRBV19	TRBJ1-5	.	CASSIWQGRYSNQPQHF	TGTGCCAGTAGTATCTGGCAGGGAAGGTATAGCAATCAGCCCCAGCATTTT
TRBD2	15	TRBV6-5	TRBJ2-2	few	CASTSGLANTGELFF	TGTGCCAGCACCTCGGGACTAGCAAACACCGGGGAGCTGTTTTTT
TRBD1	12	TRBV29-1	TRBJ2-7	few	CSVETGGFEQYF	TGCAGCGTTGAGACAGGGGGATTTGAGCAGTACTTC
.	14	TRBV7-8	TRBJ1-5	.	CASSPQGGAQPQHF	TGTGCCAGCAGCCCTCAGGGAGGTGCTCAGCCCCAGCATTTT
.	14	TRBV18	TRBJ1-3	.	CASSRKETGNTIYF	TGTGCCAGCTCACGTAAAGAGACTGGAAACACCATATATTTT